What follows are 26 T cell receptor beta chains derived from one specimen sequenced in a study of T cell responses to AZD1222 COVID-19 vaccine. The assay was immunoSEQ multiplex PCR, and TCRdb's table has in-frame clones only and misses some. The table has fewer than 150,000 clones, over 75% seen once. Sequencing was performed on peripheral blood, taken on day 0 of AZD1222 vaccination. The receptor set was obtained from an adult in good health.

V gene TRBV6-6 combines with J gene TRBJ1-5, with a possible D match to TRBD1 (6 bases). The CDR3 extends over 15 amino acids. The germline CDR1 and CDR2 sequences are MNHNY and SVGAGI (reference sequence). The V gene lost 7 bases and the J gene lost 7 bases, with 20 bases spanning the gap. The CDR3, as DNA: TGTGCCAGCACCCCCCGACAGGATGAAAACCAGCCCCAGCATTTT. This gives the protein CASTPRQDENQPQHF.

The chain employs TRBV19 and TRBJ1-1, with D unclear. V dropped 8 bases and J dropped 2 bases, with 9 bases sitting between them. CDR1 is LNHDA and CDR2 is SQIVND in the germline V gene (reference sequence). The CDR3 loop spans 12 amino acids. This chain's CDR3 is CASYEANTEAFF. The CDR3 region has the DNA TGTGCCAGTTACGAGGCTAACACTGAAGCTTTCTTT.

This chain links TRBV7-6 with TRBJ2-7, with TRBD2 identical over 12 bases. The V gene end was trimmed by 5 bases and the J gene end by 1 base; junction bases not matched to a gene: 6. The length of the CDR3 is 16 residues. Germline CDR1 SGHVS, CDR2 FNYEAQ. CDR3 sequence: CASSRGLAGKSYEQYF. CDR3 nucleotide sequence: TGTGCCAGCAGCCGTGGACTAGCGGGGAAGTCCTACGAGCAGTACTTC.

The CDR3 bases are TGTGCCAGCAGCCAGGACAGGTTGGGAAACACCATATATTTT. This gives the protein CASSQDRLGNTIYF. The J gene is TRBJ1-3, the V gene TRBV3-1 (or the pseudogene TRBV3-2); 7 bases line up with TRBD1. The CDR3 spans 14 residues. The V segment lost 3 bases and the J segment 4 bases; nucleotides outside the gene matches: 3. Germline V gene sequence: CDR1 LGHDT, CDR2 YNNKEL (reference sequence).

As DNA, the CDR3 is TGTGCCTCCCCAGGGACTAGCGGGGGGCCCCTCACAGATACGCAGTATTTT. Encoded protein: CASPGTSGGPLTDTQYF. The gene calls are TRBV5-4 and TRBJ2-3; 15 nucleotides agree with TRBD2. V trimming: 10 bases; J trimming: 2 bases; junction bases outside the gene matches: 11. CDR1 SGHNT and CDR2 YYREEE come from the germline V gene (reference sequence). The length of the CDR3 is 17 residues.

The CDR3 protein is CASGVGSGIGQFF. CDR3 DNA: TGTGCTAGTGGAGTGGGGAGTGGAATAGGGCAGTTCTTC. J is TRBJ2-1 and V is TRBV12-5; D is perhaps TRBD2 (5 bases). Germline V gene data show CDR1 as LGHNT and CDR2 as FRNRAP. CDR3 size: 13 residues. Trimming stripped 6 bases from V and 12 bases from J, with 18 bases between.

The CDR3 DNA follows: TGTGCCAGCAGCTTGGTATCTTGGGGCCTCGGGGACACTGAAGCTTTCTTT. Encoded protein: CASSLVSWGLGDTEAFF. This chain joins TRBV5-6 and TRBJ1-1, with D perhaps TRBD1 (5 bases). This CDR3 is built from 17 residues. The V gene lost 0 bases and the J gene lost 3 bases, with 18 bases spanning the gap. CDR1 and CDR2 (germline): SGHDT, YYEEEE.

The sample holds one count of this clone. The gene calls are TRBV10-2 and TRBJ1-6, with D perhaps TRBD1 (5 bases). V lost 3 bases and J 7 bases, leaving 10 bases between the germline ends. CDR3 length equals 14 residues. Germline CDR1 reads WSHSY; CDR2 reads SAAADI. CDR3 region: CASSDRAGNSPLHF. CDR3 sequence (DNA): TGCGCCAGCAGTGACAGGGCAGGAAATTCACCCCTCCACTTT.

V is TRBV11-2 and J is TRBJ1-6; D is perhaps TRBD1 (6 bases). The CDR3 extends over 16 amino acids. The germline CDR1 and CDR2 sequences are SGHAT and FQNNGV. V dropped 5 bases and J dropped 12 bases, with 23 bases sitting between them. CDR3 sequence: CASSKTKTGGGRPLHF. CDR3 DNA sequence: TGTGCCAGCAGCAAAACAAAGACAGGCGGAGGTCGACCCCTCCACTTT. Supplemented by reference TRBV11-2 and TRBJ1-6, the full variable domain reads EAGVAQSPRYKIIEKRQSVAFWCNPISGHATLYWYQQILGQGPKLLIQFQNNGVVDDSQLPKDRFSAERLKGVDSTLKIQPAKLEDSAVYLCASSKTKTGGGRPLHFGNGTRLTVT.

This clone has more than one count but fewer than ten. This chain joins TRBV7-8 and TRBJ1-6, with unresolved D. Trimming removed 5 bases from V and 0 bases from J, with 11 bases in between. In germline, CDR1 is SGHVS, CDR2 FQNEAQ. The CDR3 is 16 amino acids. In DNA, the CDR3 is TGTGCCAGCAGCCGTGACACCCGCTCCTATAATTCACCCCTCCACTTT. Translating it yields CASSRDTRSYNSPLHF.

The chain combines TRBV5-4 with TRBJ2-2; D is possibly TRBD1 (6 bases). CDR1 and CDR2 from the germline V gene are SGHNT and YYREEE (reference sequence). The CDR3 spans 14 residues. V lost 6 bases and J 4 bases, leaving 13 bases between the germline ends. The CDR3 reads CASTPGHGTGELFF. As DNA, the CDR3 is TGTGCCAGCACTCCGGGACATGGCACCGGGGAGCTGTTTTTT.

The chain employs TRBV27 and TRBJ1-1; possible D gene TRBD1, 5 bases. The V end lost 2 bases, the J end lost 2 bases, and 15 bases lay between the germline ends. This CDR3 has 16 residues. In germline, CDR1 is MNHEY, CDR2 SMNVEV (reference sequence). The CDR3 loop is CASSLGREGPNTEAFF. In DNA form, the CDR3 reads TGTGCCAGCAGTTTAGGACGGGAGGGGCCAAACACTGAAGCTTTCTTT.

This clone was detected once. This rearrangement joins TRBV11-2 to TRBJ2-3; TRBD2 is a possible D gene (6 bases). V lost 4 bases and J lost 0, with 8 bases in between. Germline V lookup: CDR1 SGHAT, CDR2 FQNNGV. There are 14 residues in the CDR3. CDR3 sequence reads: CASSSGVSTDTQYF. In DNA, the CDR3 is TGTGCCAGCAGCTCGGGGGTGAGCACAGATACGCAGTATTTT.

This chain connects TRBV5-8 to TRBJ2-2; D is uncertain. CDR3 length: 13 residues. V shed 0 bases and J shed 10 bases, with 10 bases lying between them. The germline gives CDR1 SGHTS, CDR2 YDEGEE. The CDR3 sequence: CASSLGWAEELFF. CDR3 bases: TGTGCCAGCAGCTTGGGGTGGGCGGAGGAGCTGTTTTTT.

This chain uses TRBV5-1 with TRBJ1-1; 8 bases align to TRBD1. V lost 0 bases, J lost 4 bases, and 8 bases stayed unmatched. Germline lookup yields CDR1 SGHRS and CDR2 YFSETQ. The CDR3 is 16 amino acids. The CDR3 spells CASSLAGQVFTTEAFF. The DNA of the CDR3 is TGCGCCAGCAGCTTGGCGGGACAGGTCTTCACCACTGAAGCTTTCTTT.

V usage is TRBV4-1 and J usage is TRBJ2-7; D is unclear. Germline loops: CDR1 MGHRA, CDR2 YSYEKL. The CDR3 extends over 8 amino acids. V gave up 2 bases and J gave up 12 bases, with 2 bases separating them. The CDR3: CASSQPYF. CDR3 nucleotides: TGCGCCAGCAGCCAACCGTACTTC.

The V gene is TRBV20-1, the J gene TRBJ1-3, with unresolved D. The germline V gene has CDR1 DFQATT and CDR2 SNEGSKA (reference sequence). The CDR3 sequence is 17 residues long. The ends were cut back, 3 bases at V and 0 bases at J, with 18 bases in the middle. In DNA, the CDR3 is TGCAGTGCTAGTTACCTTCGGGCCCCCGTCTCTGGAAACACCATATATTTT. This sequence encodes CSASYLRAPVSGNTIYF.

The chain uses TRBV15 and TRBJ1-1; a possible D gene is TRBD1 (5 bases). Germline CDR1 LNHNV, CDR2 YYDKDF (reference sequence). This CDR3 has 17 residues. V lost 0 bases and J lost 1, with 15 bases in between. The CDR3 DNA reads as TGTGCCACCAGCAGAGAAGGGGCATTCCGATCGAACACTGAAGCTTTCTTT. It specifies CATSREGAFRSNTEAFF.

In DNA form, the CDR3 reads TGTGCCAGCAGCCCCGATAGCGGGGGGAACACCGGGGAGCTGTTTTTT. It translates to CASSPDSGGNTGELFF. The gene calls are TRBV9 and TRBJ2-2; 9 bases align to TRBD2. CDR3 length equals 16 residues. Germline loops: CDR1 SGDLS, CDR2 YYNGEE. Unmatched junction bases numbered 5, after V lost 4 bases and J lost 1 base.

V gene TRBV13 combines with J gene TRBJ2-5; 8 positions agree with TRBD1. Germline V lookup: CDR1 PRHDT, CDR2 FYEKMQ (reference sequence). The CDR3 totals 13 residues. The ends lost 2 bases at V and 4 bases at J; junction bases unmatched: 0. CDR3 residues: CASSLTGGETQYF. The CDR3 coding sequence is TGTGCCAGCAGCTTAACAGGGGGAGAGACCCAGTACTTC.

The sample holds many counts of this clone. The rearrangement uses TRBV28 and TRBJ1-2; 8 bases align to TRBD1. Germline assignment: CDR1 MDHEN and CDR2 SYDVKM. V gave up 5 bases and J gave up 8 bases; unmatched junction bases: 10. The CDR3 loop spans 14 amino acids. DNA for the CDR3: TGTGCCAGCAGTGTGTTGACAGGGGAAAAGGGCTACACCTTC. Amino acids: CASSVLTGEKGYTF.

The V gene is TRBV29-1, the J gene TRBJ1-1, with 7 bases identical to TRBD1. V shed 6 bases, J shed 6 bases, and the junction held 7 bases outside the gene matches. CDR1 is SQVTM and CDR2 is ANQGSEA in the germline V gene. The CDR3 extends over 12 amino acids. The CDR3 region is CSVTGNWAEAFF. CDR3 DNA sequence: TGCAGCGTGACAGGGAATTGGGCTGAAGCTTTCTTT.

The chain carries TRBV6-6 and TRBJ2-1; D possibly corresponds to TRBD1 (5 bases). The V gene lost 6 bases and the J gene lost 0 bases, with 18 bases spanning the gap. The CDR3 totals 17 residues. Germline V gives CDR1 MNHNY, CDR2 SVGAGI (reference sequence). CDR3 bases: TGTGCCAGCAGCCGACTCGCCCTAGGGGCCTCCTACAATGAGCAGTTCTTC. It codes for CASSRLALGASYNEQFF.

The chain recombines TRBV13 with TRBJ1-3, with no clear D. V lost 5 bases and J lost 0, with 11 bases in between. Germline V CDR1 and CDR2: PRHDT, FYEKMQ (reference sequence). The CDR3 runs 15 residues. CDR3: CASSRTTYSGNTIYF. In DNA, the CDR3 is TGTGCCAGCAGCCGAACAACCTACTCTGGAAACACCATATATTTT.

The V call is TRBV2, the J call TRBJ2-1; 9 bases map to TRBD1. CDR3 length: 14 residues. Germline lookup yields CDR1 SNHLY and CDR2 FYNNEI. V trimming: 8 bases; J trimming: 2 bases; junction bases outside the gene matches: 4. The CDR3 DNA sequence: TGTGCCAGCCCGGGACAGGGAACCTACAATGAGCAGTTCTTC. It yields the protein CASPGQGTYNEQFF. Complete variable domain (other parts from reference TRBV2 and TRBJ2-1): EPEVTQTPSHQVTQMGQEVILRCVPISNHLYFYWYRQILGQKVEFLVSFYNNEISEKSEIFDDQFSVERPDGSNFTLKIRSTKLEDSAMYFCASPGQGTYNEQFFGPGTRLTVL.

The chain employs TRBV5-1 and TRBJ1-4, with D uncertain. Germline V gene sequence: CDR1 SGHRS, CDR2 YFSETQ. CDR3 length: 14 amino acids. Trimming took 0 bases from V and 10 from J, leaving 13 bases between them. CDR3 amino acids: CASSLDGGPGKLFF. The CDR3 DNA sequence: TGCGCCAGCAGCTTGGATGGAGGGCCCGGAAAACTGTTTTTT.